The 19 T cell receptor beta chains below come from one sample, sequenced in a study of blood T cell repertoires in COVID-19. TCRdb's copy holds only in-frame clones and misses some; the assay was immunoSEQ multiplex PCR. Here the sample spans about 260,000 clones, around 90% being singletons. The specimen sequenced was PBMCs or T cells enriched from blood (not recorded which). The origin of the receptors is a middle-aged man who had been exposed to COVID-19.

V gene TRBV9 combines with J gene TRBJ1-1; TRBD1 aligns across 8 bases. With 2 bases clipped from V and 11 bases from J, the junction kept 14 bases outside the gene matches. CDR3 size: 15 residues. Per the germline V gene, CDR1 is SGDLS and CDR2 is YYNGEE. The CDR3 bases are TGTGCCAGCAGCGTGGGACAGGTGCGGCCCCGAGAGGCTTTCTTT. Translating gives CASSVGQVRPREAFF.

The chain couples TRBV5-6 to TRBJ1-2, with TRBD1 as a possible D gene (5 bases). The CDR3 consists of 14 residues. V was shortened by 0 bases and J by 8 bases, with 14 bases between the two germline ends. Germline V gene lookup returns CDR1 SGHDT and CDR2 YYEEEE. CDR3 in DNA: TGTGCCAGCAGCTTGGGTCAGGGCTGGTGGGGCTACACCTTC. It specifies CASSLGQGWWGYTF.

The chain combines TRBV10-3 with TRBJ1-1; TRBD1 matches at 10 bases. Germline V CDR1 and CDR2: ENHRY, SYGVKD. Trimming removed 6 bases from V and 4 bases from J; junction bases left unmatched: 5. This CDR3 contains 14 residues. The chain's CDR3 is CAISRDRGTTEAFF. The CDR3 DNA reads TGTGCCATCAGCCGGGACAGGGGTACCACTGAAGCTTTCTTT.

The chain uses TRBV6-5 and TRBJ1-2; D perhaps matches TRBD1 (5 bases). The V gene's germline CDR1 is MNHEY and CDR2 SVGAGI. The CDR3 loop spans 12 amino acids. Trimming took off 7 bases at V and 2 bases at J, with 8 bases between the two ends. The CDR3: CASTAGNYGYTF. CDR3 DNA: TGTGCCAGCACGGCAGGGAACTATGGCTACACCTTC.

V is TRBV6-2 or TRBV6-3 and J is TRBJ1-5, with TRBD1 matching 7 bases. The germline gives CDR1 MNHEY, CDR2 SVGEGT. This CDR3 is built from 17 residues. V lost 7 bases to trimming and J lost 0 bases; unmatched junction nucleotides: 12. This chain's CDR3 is CASTPATGVLSNQPQHF. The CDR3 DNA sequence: TGTGCCAGCACCCCAGCTACAGGGGTTCTTAGCAATCAGCCCCAGCATTTT.

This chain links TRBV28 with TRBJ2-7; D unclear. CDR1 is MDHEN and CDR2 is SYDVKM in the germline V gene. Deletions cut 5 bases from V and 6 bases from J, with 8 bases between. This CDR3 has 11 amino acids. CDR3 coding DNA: TGTGCCAGCAGTCTTTATCGCGAGCAGTACTTC. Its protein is CASSLYREQYF. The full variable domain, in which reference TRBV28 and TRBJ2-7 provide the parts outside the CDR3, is DVKVTQSSRYLVKRTGEKVFLECVQDMDHENMFWYRQDPGLGLRLIYFSYDVKMKEKGDIPEGYSVSREKKERFSLILESASTNQTSMYLCASSLYREQYFGPGTRLTVT.

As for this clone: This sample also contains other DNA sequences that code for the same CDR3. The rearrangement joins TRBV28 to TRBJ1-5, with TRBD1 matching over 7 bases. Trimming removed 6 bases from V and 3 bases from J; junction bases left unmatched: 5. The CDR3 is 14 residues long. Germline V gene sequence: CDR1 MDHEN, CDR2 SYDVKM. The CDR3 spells CASSYGQANQPQHF. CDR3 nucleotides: TGTGCCAGCAGCTACGGACAGGCCAATCAGCCCCAGCATTTT.

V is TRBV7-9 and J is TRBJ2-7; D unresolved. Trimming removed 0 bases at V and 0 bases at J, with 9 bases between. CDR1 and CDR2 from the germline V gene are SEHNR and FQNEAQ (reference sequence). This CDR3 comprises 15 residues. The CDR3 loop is CASSLALGNSYEQYF. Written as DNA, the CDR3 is TGTGCCAGCAGCTTAGCTCTGGGCAACTCCTACGAGCAGTACTTC.

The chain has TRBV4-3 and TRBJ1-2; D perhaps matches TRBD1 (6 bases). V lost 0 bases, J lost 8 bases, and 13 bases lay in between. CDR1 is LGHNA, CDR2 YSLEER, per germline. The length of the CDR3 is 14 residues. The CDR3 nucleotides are TGCGCCAGCAGCCAAGAAAGGGGGGGAAGGGGCTACACCTTC. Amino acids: CASSQERGGRGYTF.

The CDR3 spells CASSSGTGISGNTIYF. For the CDR3, the DNA is TGTGCCAGCAGTTCGGGGACAGGTATCTCTGGAAACACCATATATTTT. V gene TRBV28 combines with J gene TRBJ1-3; 8 positions agree with TRBD1. CDR3 length: 16 amino acids. Germline V lookup: CDR1 MDHEN, CDR2 SYDVKM. Trimming removed 4 bases from V and 0 bases from J; junction bases left unmatched: 5.

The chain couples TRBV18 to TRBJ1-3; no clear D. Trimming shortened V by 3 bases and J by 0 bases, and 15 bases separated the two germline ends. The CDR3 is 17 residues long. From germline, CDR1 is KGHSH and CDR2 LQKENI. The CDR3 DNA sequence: TGTGCCAGCTCACCCATCCCGCTTAGGAGCTCTGGAAACACCATATATTTT. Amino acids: CASSPIPLRSSGNTIYF. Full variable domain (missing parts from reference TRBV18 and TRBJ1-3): NAGVMQNPRHLVRRRGQEARLRCSPMKGHSHVYWYRQLPEEGLKFMVYLQKENIIDESGMPKERFSAEFPKEGPSILRIQQVVRGDSAAYFCASSPIPLRSSGNTIYFGEGSWLTVV.

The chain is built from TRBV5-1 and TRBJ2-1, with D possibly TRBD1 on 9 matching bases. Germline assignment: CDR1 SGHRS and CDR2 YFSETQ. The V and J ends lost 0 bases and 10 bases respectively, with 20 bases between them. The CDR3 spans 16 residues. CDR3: CASSLDGGTGTREQFF. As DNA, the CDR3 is TGCGCCAGCAGCTTGGACGGCGGGACAGGGACTAGGGAGCAGTTCTTC.

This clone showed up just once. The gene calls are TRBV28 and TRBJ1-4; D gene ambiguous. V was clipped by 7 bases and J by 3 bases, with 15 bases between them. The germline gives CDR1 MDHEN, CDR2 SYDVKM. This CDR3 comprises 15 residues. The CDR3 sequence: CASTDGRVANEKLFF. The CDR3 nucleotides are TGTGCCAGCACCGATGGGAGGGTGGCTAATGAAAAACTGTTTTTT.

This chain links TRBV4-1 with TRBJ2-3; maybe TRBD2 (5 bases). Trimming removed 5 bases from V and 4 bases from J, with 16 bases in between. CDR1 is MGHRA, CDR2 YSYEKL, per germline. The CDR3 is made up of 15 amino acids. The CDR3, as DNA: TGCGCCAGCAGCATACCGGGAACACGACCAGATACGCAGTATTTT. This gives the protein CASSIPGTRPDTQYF.

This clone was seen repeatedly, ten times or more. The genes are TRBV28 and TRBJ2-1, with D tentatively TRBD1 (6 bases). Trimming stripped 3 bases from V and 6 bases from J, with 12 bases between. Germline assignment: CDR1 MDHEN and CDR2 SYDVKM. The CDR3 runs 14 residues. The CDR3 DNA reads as TGTGCCAGCAGTTTGGAACTAGGGGGCAATGAGCAGTTCTTC. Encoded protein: CASSLELGGNEQFF.

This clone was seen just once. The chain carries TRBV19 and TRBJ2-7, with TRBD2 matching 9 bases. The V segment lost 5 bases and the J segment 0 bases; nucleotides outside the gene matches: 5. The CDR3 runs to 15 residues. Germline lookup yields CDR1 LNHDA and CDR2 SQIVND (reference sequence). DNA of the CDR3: TGTGCCAGTAGTGTGACTAGCGGCTCCTCCTACGAGCAGTACTTC. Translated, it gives CASSVTSGSSYEQYF.

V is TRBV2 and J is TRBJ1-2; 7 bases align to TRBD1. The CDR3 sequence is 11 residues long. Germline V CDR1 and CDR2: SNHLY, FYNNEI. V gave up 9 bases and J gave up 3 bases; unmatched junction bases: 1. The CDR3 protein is CARGTDYGYTF. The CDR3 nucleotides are TGTGCCAGGGGGACAGACTATGGCTACACCTTC.

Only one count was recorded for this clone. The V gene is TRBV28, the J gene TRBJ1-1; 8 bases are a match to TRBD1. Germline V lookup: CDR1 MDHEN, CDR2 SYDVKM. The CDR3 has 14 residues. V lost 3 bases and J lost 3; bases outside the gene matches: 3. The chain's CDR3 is CASSFTGGYTEAFF. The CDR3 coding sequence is TGTGCCAGCAGTTTCACAGGGGGTTACACTGAAGCTTTCTTT.

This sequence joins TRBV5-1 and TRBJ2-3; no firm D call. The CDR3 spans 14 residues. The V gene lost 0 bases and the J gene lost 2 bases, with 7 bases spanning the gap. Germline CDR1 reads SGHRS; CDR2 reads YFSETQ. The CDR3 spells CASSLVPNTDTQYF. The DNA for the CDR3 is TGCGCCAGCAGCTTGGTCCCCAACACAGATACGCAGTATTTT. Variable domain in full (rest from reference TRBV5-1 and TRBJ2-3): KAGVTQTPRYLIKTRGQQVTLSCSPISGHRSVSWYQQTPGQGLQFLFEYFSETQRNKGNFPGRFSGRQFSNSRSEMNVSTLELGDSALYLCASSLVPNTDTQYFGPGTRLTVL.